The entry below describes one TCR beta chain. The record originates from a study of blood T cell repertoires in COVID-19. On the study more broadly: Sample material is recorded as cDNA or gDNA derived from T cells, B-cell-depleted T cells, or PBMCs.

Original handling: Reference gene primer amplification gave estimated nucleated cell counts. The assay was immunoSEQ multiplex PCR, and TCRdb's table has in-frame clones only and misses some. For V, J and clone size, that table is used; D and trimming come from the DNA. The sample comprises tens of thousands of clones, about 85% of which are singletons, and under 6% rests with the top ten. The sequenced material came from peripheral blood. The clonotype originates from a man in his 70s with acute or convalescent COVID-19.

This CDR3 is CASSPLAGSYNEQFF. The CDR3 region has the DNA TGCGCCAGCAGCCCACTAGCGGGGTCCTACAATGAGCAGTTCTTC. The V call is TRBV5-1, the J call TRBJ2-1; 10 nucleotides agree with TRBD2. This CDR3 contains 15 residues. CDR1 is SGHRS and CDR2 is YFSETQ in the germline V gene. J lost 1 base, V lost 4 bases, and 2 bases had no gene match. The full variable domain, completed using reference TRBV5-1 and TRBJ2-1, is KAGVTQTPRYLIKTRGQQVTLSCSPISGHRSVSWYQQTPGQGLQFLFEYFSETQRNKGNFPGRFSGRQFSNSRSEMNVSTLELGDSALYLCASSPLAGSYNEQFFGPGTRLTVL.